This entry lists 5 T cell receptor beta chains sequenced from one sample in a study of cytomegalovirus exposure and HLA in healthy donors. The PCR used 60 Vbeta and 13 Jbeta primers. Some clones are missing from TCRdb's copy, which holds only in-frame ones; the method was immunoSEQ multiplex PCR. The table records 90,000 to 100,000 clones, roughly three quarters of them present only once. The sequenced material came from PBMCs. The source is a female donor in good health and CMV-seronegative.

This chain links TRBV30 with TRBJ2-3, with 12 bases matching TRBD2. CDR1 is GTSNPN and CDR2 is SVGIG in the germline V gene (reference sequence). V lost 2 bases and J lost 0; bases outside the gene matches: 9. The CDR3 extends over 18 amino acids. CDR3 amino acids: CAWSTFGLAGTSTDTQYF. Written as DNA, the CDR3 is TGTGCCTGGAGTACTTTCGGACTAGCGGGAACTAGCACAGATACGCAGTATTTT.

The chain employs TRBV30 and TRBJ2-4; weak D call: TRBD1 (7 bases). The CDR3 loop spans 14 amino acids. From germline, CDR1 is GTSNPN and CDR2 SVGIG (reference sequence). Between the trimmed V and J ends, which lost 0 bases and 6 bases, there was a span of 12 bases. CDR3: CAWSVRGARNIQYF. CDR3 bases: TGTGCCTGGAGTGTCAGGGGGGCGCGAAACATTCAGTACTTC.

The rearrangement joins TRBV7-2 to TRBJ2-5, with D tentatively TRBD2 (5 bases). Between the trimmed V and J ends, which lost 1 base and 5 bases, there was a span of 8 bases. The CDR3 extends over 13 amino acids. Germline values: CDR1 SGHTA, CDR2 FQGNSA. This CDR3 is CASSLGTPETQYF. CDR3 bases: TGTGCCAGCAGCTTAGGGACTCCGGAGACCCAGTACTTC.

The rearrangement uses TRBV11-2 and TRBJ1-6; 7 positions agree with TRBD1. The CDR3 extends over 17 amino acids. Germline assignment: CDR1 SGHAT and CDR2 FQNNGV. Losses at the gene ends were 4 bases for V and 6 bases for J; bases not matched to a gene: 12. In DNA form, the CDR3 reads TGTGCCAGCAGCTCCATTGGAGGGGCAGGGGGTAATTCACCCCTCCACTTT. Translated, it gives CASSSIGGAGGNSPLHF.

The chain carries TRBV11-2 and TRBJ2-3; 8 positions agree with TRBD1. The CDR3 has 15 residues. V dropped 5 bases and J dropped 1; count of bases not matched to a gene: 5. Germline CDR1 reads SGHAT; CDR2 reads FQNNGV. The CDR3 loop is CASSGQGLGTDTQYF. In DNA form, the CDR3 reads TGTGCCAGCAGCGGACAGGGACTGGGCACAGATACGCAGTATTTT.